Following are 18 T cell receptor beta chains from one sample sequenced in a study of metastatic and nonmetastatic thyroid tumors (dated by TCRdb to 2020 to 2021). The library came from PCR. This sample was sequenced with an Illumina HiSeq 4000. Clones were called with MiXCR by TCRdb after fastp trimmed the public reads at Q25, and only in-frame beta chains were retained. The sample table shows roughly 10,000 clones, and around 20% are seen once. Together, the top ten hold less than 20% of the sample. Before undergoing thyroid surgery, none of the patients had been given any kind of treatment. The sequenced material came from adjacent normal tissue. These receptor sequences come from a female donor with papillary thyroid cancer or a benign thyroid nodule (not recorded which). Some clones in this sample may be carry-over from other donors' samples.

This clone was seen ten or more times. The rearrangement uses TRBV6-6 and TRBJ2-1, with 13 nucleotides matching TRBD2. Germline-derived CDR1 and CDR2 are MNHNY and SVGAGI (reference sequence). V trimming: 1 base; J trimming: 2 bases; junction bases outside the gene matches: 11. The CDR3 has 20 residues. For the CDR3, the DNA is TGTGCCAGCAGTTACTTCCCGAAGCCCGGGACTAGCGGGACCTACAATGAGCAGTTCTTC. Translated, it gives CASSYFPKPGTSGTYNEQFF.

This clone appeared a few times. The chain recombines TRBV29-1 with TRBJ2-7, with TRBD2 identical over 10 bases. Germline values: CDR1 SQVTM, CDR2 ANQGSEA. The CDR3 is 13 residues long. V lost 6 bases to trimming and J lost 3 bases; unmatched junction nucleotides: 5. CDR3 sequence reads: CSVYSGRSYEQYF. The CDR3 DNA reads as TGCAGCGTCTATAGCGGGAGGAGCTACGAGCAGTACTTC.

This clone was counted between two and nine times. This sequence joins TRBV25-1 and TRBJ1-5; D gene uncertain. The CDR3 consists of 14 residues. Germline CDR1 is MGHDK and CDR2 is SYGVNS. Trimming left V 5 bases short and J 4 bases short, with 12 bases between. DNA for the CDR3: TGTGCCAGCAGTTCACATTGGGTGAATCAGCCCCAGCATTTT. Amino acid sequence: CASSSHWVNQPQHF.

This clone was seen more than once but under ten times. The chain employs TRBV6-1 and TRBJ1-6; a possible D gene is TRBD1 (6 bases). The germline V gene encodes CDR1 MNHNS and CDR2 SASEGT. The CDR3 contains 16 residues. With 1 base removed from V and 10 bases from J, the gap between germline ends came to 17 bases. In DNA, the CDR3 is TGTGCCAGCAGTGAAGAGGTCTGGAGCGGGGGCTCACCCCTCCACTTT. Amino acids: CASSEEVWSGGSPLHF.

This rearrangement joins TRBV7-8 to TRBJ2-3; the D gene is possibly TRBD1 (6 bases). Trimming cost V 7 bases and J 6 bases, with 14 bases left between them. The CDR3 totals 13 residues. CDR1 SGHVS and CDR2 FQNEAQ come from the germline V gene. CDR3 amino acids: CASTQDRRDTQYF. CDR3 bases: TGTGCCAGCACCCAAGACAGGAGGGATACGCAGTATTTT.

The table lists this clone with many counts. A much larger clone lies a single base off, so this may be a read error. The chain joins TRBV11-2 to TRBJ1-2; TRBD1 is a possible D gene (6 bases). This CDR3 has 13 amino acids. Germline V gives CDR1 SGHAT, CDR2 FQNNGV. As DNA, the CDR3 is TGTGCCAGCAACTTAGTGGGGGGCACTGGCTACACCTTC. It encodes CASNLVGGTGYTF.

This clone was picked up a small number of times. The V call is TRBV12-3 or TRBV12-4, the J call TRBJ1-3; 9 bases match TRBD1. The CDR3 consists of 15 residues. The ends lost 5 bases at V and 4 bases at J; junction bases unmatched: 6. CDR3: CASSARTGVGNTIYF. In DNA form, the CDR3 reads TGTGCCAGCAGTGCCCGGACAGGGGTCGGAAACACCATATATTTT.

The rearrangement links TRBV7-9 to TRBJ1-4, with TRBD1 matching over 9 bases. There are 14 residues in the CDR3. Germline CDR1 is SEHNR and CDR2 is FQNEAQ (reference sequence). V gave up 5 bases and J gave up 7 bases; unmatched junction bases: 5. CDR3 sequence: CASSPGTGSEKLFF. The CDR3, as DNA: TGTGCCAGCAGCCCAGGGACAGGGAGTGAAAAACTGTTTTTT.

Concerning this clone: A read error may produce the germline difference seen at one junction end. The chain combines TRBV25-1 with TRBJ2-3; D is unclear. CDR1 is MGHDK, CDR2 SYGVNS, per germline. This CDR3 is built from 11 residues. For the CDR3, the DNA is TGTGCCAGCAGTGGGGGTGATACCCAGTATTTT. Amino acid sequence: CASSGGDTQYF.

This clone showed up many times. In nucleotides, the CDR3 is TGCGCCAGCAGTGAGCGCCCTAATGAAAAACTGTTTTTT. Translation gives CASSERPNEKLFF. The genes are TRBV10-1 and TRBJ1-4; D unresolved. The V gene's germline CDR1 is WNHNN and CDR2 SYGVQD (reference sequence). CDR3 length: 13 residues. V lost 2 bases and J lost 3, with 4 bases in between.

In this sample, this clone turned up many times. J is TRBJ2-3 and V is TRBV5-4, with unresolved D. There are 12 residues in the CDR3. Germline-derived CDR1 and CDR2 are SGHNT and YYREEE (reference sequence). Trimming pared 1 base from V and 3 bases from J, leaving 3 bases between. The CDR3 loop reads CASSLSTDTQYF. In DNA form, the CDR3 reads TGTGCCAGCAGCTTGTCTACAGATACGCAGTATTTT.

This clone is medium-sized by share. The rearrangement uses TRBV5-1 and TRBJ2-2; D possibly uses TRBD1 or TRBD2 (6 bases each). Germline-derived CDR1 and CDR2 are SGHRS and YFSETQ. The CDR3 is made up of 14 amino acids. The V and J ends lost 4 bases and 1 base respectively, with 8 bases between them. In nucleotides, the CDR3 is TGCGCCAGCAGCCGGGGGCAGAACACCGGGGAGCTGTTTTTT. Protein sequence: CASSRGQNTGELFF.

Sample share makes this clone medium-sized. The chain employs TRBV6-5 and TRBJ1-5; no reliable D call. This CDR3 has 12 amino acids. Looked up from germline, CDR1 is MNHEY and CDR2 is SVGAGI. Trimming removed 3 bases at V and 4 bases at J, with 4 bases between. Written as DNA, the CDR3 is TGTGCCAGCAGTTATGGAAATCAGCCCCAGCATTTT. This sequence encodes CASSYGNQPQHF.

This rearrangement joins TRBV18 to TRBJ2-1; tentative D call: TRBD1 (6 bases). The CDR3 extends over 15 amino acids. Germline V gene data show CDR1 as KGHSH and CDR2 as LQKENI. V dropped 0 bases and J dropped 3 bases, with 9 bases sitting between them. The CDR3 loop is CASSPPPGDYNEQFF. The CDR3 bases are TGTGCCAGCTCACCACCCCCAGGGGACTACAATGAGCAGTTCTTC.

In regard to this clone: Just one base apart from a much larger clone, this may be a read error. This sequence joins TRBV19 and TRBJ1-5; no definite D call. Germline V gene lookup returns CDR1 LNHDA and CDR2 SQIVND (reference sequence). The CDR3 extends over 16 amino acids. Trimming took 6 bases from V and 0 from J, leaving 15 bases between them. The CDR3 DNA is TGTGCCAGTAGCATAAGAACATATTATAGCAATCAGCCCCAGCATTTT. Its translation is CASSIRTYYSNQPQHF.

This clone was seen repeatedly, ten times or more. The junction and the germline gene differ at one end; a read error may be behind it. J is TRBJ1-2 and V is TRBV28; D is uncertain. The CDR3 sequence is 13 residues long. Germline V gene lookup returns CDR1 MDHEN and CDR2 SYDVKM. This CDR3 is CAIQPRAVYGHTF. CDR3 nucleotides: TGTGCCATCCAGCCCCGGGCAGTCTATGGCCACACCTTC.

This clone rates as medium-sized. This chain connects TRBV19 to TRBJ2-3, with 9 bases aligning to TRBD2. The CDR3 covers 14 residues. Germline CDR1 and CDR2: LNHDA and SQIVND (reference sequence). Germline trimming cut 6 bases from V and 4 bases from J; bases unmatched to any gene: 5. The CDR3 reads CASSRTSESDTQYF. Here the CDR3 DNA reads TGTGCCAGTAGCCGGACTAGCGAGTCAGATACGCAGTATTTT.

This clone is termed medium-sized. J is TRBJ2-1 and V is TRBV7-2, with TRBD2 identical over 8 bases. The CDR3 is 16 residues long. The V segment lost 3 bases and the J segment 3 bases; nucleotides outside the gene matches: 7. From germline, CDR1 is SGHTA and CDR2 FQGNSA. CDR3 amino acids: CASSFAGRAIYNEQFF. CDR3 coding DNA: TGTGCCAGCAGCTTCGCCGGGAGGGCCATCTACAATGAGCAGTTCTTC.